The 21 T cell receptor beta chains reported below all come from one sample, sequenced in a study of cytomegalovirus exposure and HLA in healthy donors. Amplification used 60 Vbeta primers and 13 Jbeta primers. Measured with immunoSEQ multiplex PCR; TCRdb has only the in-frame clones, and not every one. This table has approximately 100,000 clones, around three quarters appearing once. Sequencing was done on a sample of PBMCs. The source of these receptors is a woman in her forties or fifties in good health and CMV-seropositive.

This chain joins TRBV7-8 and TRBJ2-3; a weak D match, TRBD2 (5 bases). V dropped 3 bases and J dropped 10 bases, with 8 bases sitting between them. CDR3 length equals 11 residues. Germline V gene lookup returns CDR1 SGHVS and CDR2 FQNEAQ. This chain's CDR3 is CASSFGRAQYF. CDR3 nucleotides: TGTGCCAGCAGCTTCGGGCGGGCGCAGTATTTT.

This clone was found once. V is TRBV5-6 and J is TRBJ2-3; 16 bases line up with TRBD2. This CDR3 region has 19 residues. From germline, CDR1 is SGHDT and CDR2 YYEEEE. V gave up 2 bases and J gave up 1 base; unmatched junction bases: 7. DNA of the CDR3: TGTGCCAGCAGCTTACCGGGACTAGCGGGGGGGCTAGGCACAGATACGCAGTATTTT. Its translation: CASSLPGLAGGLGTDTQYF.

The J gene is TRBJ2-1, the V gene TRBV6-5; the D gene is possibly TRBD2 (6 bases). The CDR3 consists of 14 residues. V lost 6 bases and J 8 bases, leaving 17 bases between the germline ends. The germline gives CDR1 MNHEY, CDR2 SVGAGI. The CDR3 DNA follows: TGTGCCAGCAGCCCGCGGCGGGGTAGCTATGAGCAGTTCTTC. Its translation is CASSPRRGSYEQFF.

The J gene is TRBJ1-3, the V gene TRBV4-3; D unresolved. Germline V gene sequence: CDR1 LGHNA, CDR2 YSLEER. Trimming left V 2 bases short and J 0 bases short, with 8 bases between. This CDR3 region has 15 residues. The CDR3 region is CASSQTTSSGNTIYF. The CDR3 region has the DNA TGCGCCAGCAGCCAAACTACTAGCTCTGGAAACACCATATATTTT.

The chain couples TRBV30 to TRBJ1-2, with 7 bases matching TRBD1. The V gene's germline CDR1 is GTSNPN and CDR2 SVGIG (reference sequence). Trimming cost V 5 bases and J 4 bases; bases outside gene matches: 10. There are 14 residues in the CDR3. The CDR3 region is CAWGDSRLAYGYTF. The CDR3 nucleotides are TGTGCCTGGGGGGACAGCCGATTAGCCTATGGCTACACCTTC.

In DNA, the CDR3 is TGTGCCAGCACCGGCCGGGACGGGGGAGTTCAGTACTTC. Amino acids: CASTGRDGGVQYF. The chain recombines TRBV6-5 with TRBJ2-4; D perhaps matches TRBD2 (6 bases). The CDR3 consists of 13 residues. Germline CDR1 reads MNHEY; CDR2 reads SVGAGI. The V gene lost 7 bases and the J gene lost 11 bases, with 18 bases spanning the gap.

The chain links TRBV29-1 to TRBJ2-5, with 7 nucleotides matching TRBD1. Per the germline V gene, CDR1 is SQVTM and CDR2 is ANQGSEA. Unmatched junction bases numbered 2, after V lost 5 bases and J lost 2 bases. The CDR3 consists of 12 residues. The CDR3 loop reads CSVLTGQETQYF. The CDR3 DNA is TGCAGCGTTCTGACAGGGCAAGAGACCCAGTACTTC.

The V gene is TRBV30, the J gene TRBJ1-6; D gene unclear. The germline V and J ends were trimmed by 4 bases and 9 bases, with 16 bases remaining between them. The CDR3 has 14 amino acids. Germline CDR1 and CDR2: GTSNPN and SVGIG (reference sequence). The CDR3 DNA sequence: TGTGCCTGGAAAGAGAGCCACCAAACTTCACCCCTCCACTTT. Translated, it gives CAWKESHQTSPLHF.

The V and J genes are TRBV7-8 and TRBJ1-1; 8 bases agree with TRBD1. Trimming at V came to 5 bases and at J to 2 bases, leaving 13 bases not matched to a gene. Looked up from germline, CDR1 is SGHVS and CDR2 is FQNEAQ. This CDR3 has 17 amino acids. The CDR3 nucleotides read TGTGCCAGCAGCCCTAGCGGCAGGGGGCGGGGAAACACTGAAGCTTTCTTT. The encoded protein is CASSPSGRGRGNTEAFF. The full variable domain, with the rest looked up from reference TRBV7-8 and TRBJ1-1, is GAGVSQSPRYKVAKRGQDVALRCDPISGHVSLFWYQQALGQGPEFLTYFQNEAQLDKSGLPSDRFFAERPEGSVSTLKIQRTQQEDSAVYLCASSPSGRGRGNTEAFFGQGTRLTVV.

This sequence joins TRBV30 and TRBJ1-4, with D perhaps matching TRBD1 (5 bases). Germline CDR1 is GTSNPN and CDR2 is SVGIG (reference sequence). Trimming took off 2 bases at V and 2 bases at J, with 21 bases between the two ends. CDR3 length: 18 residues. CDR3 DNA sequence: TGTGCCTGGAGTTTCTTCACAGGTCTTGGGGGGACTAATGAAAAACTGTTTTTT. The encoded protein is CAWSFFTGLGGTNEKLFF.

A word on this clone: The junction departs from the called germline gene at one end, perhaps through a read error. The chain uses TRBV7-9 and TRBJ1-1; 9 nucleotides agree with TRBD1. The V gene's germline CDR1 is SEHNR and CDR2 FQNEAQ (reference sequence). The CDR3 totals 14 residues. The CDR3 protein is CAGSPQGAKAEAFF. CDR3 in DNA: TGTGCCGGCAGCCCACAGGGGGCTAAAGCTGAAGCTTTCTTT. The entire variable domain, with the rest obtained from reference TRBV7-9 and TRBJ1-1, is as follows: DTGVSQNPRHKITKRGQNVTFRCDPISEHNRLYWYRQTLGQGPEFLTYFQNEAQLEKSRLLSDRFSAERPKGSFSTLEIQRTEQGDSAMYLCAGSPQGAKAEAFFGQGTRLTVV.

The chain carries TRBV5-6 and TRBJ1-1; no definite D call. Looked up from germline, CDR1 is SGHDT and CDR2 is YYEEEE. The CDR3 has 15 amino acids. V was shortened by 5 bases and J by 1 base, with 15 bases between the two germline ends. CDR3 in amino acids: CASSFDDISNTEAFF. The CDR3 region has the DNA TGTGCCAGCAGTTTTGACGACATATCGAACACTGAAGCTTTCTTT.

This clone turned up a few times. The CDR3 DNA follows: TGTGCCAGTAAGAGGACAGGGGGGAATCAGCCCCAGCATTTT. Its translation: CASKRTGGNQPQHF. The rearrangement uses TRBV19 and TRBJ1-5; TRBD1 matches at 10 bases. The CDR3 extends over 14 amino acids. Germline assignment: CDR1 LNHDA and CDR2 SQIVND (reference sequence). J was trimmed by 4 bases and V by 7 bases; bases with no gene match: 4.

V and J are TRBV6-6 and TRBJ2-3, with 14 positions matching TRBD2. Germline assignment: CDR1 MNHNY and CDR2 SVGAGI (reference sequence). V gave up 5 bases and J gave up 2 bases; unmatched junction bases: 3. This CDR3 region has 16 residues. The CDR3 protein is CASSTGLAGATDTQYF. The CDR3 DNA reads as TGTGCCAGCAGTACGGGACTAGCGGGGGCCACAGATACGCAGTATTTT.

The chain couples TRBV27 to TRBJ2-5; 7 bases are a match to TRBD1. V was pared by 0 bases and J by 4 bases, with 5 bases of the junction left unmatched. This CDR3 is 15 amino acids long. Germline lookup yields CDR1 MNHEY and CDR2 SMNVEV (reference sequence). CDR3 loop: CASSLSRGLRETQYF. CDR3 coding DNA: TGTGCCAGCAGTTTATCGAGGGGGCTGAGAGAGACCCAGTACTTC.

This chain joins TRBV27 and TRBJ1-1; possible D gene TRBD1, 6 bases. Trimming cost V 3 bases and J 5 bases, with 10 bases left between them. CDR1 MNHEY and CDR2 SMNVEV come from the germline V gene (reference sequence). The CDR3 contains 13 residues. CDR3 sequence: CASSFQGRTEAFF. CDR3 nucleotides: TGTGCCAGCAGTTTTCAGGGGCGGACTGAAGCTTTCTTT.

The CDR3 region is CASTRDRGTTEAFF. The CDR3 coding sequence is TGTGCCAGCACCCGGGACAGGGGTACCACTGAAGCTTTCTTT. The chain combines TRBV6-1 with TRBJ1-1; 10 bases match TRBD1. This CDR3 spans 14 amino acids. With V trimmed by 7 bases and J by 4 bases, 6 bases remained unmatched. The germline gives CDR1 MNHNS, CDR2 SASEGT.

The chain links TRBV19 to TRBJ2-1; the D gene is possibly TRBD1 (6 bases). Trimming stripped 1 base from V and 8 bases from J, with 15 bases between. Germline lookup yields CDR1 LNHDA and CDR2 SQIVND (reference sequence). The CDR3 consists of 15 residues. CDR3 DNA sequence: TGTGCCAGTAGTATAGCCGTTCGCAGGGGCGATGAGCAGTTCTTC. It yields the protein CASSIAVRRGDEQFF.

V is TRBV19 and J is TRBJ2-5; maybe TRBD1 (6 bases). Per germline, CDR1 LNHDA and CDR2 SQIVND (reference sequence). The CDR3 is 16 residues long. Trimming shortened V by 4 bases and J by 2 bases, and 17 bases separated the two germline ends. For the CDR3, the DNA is TGTGCCAGTAGTAGGGGGCCCTCCAGTGCGCAAGAGACCCAGTACTTC. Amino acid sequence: CASSRGPSSAQETQYF.

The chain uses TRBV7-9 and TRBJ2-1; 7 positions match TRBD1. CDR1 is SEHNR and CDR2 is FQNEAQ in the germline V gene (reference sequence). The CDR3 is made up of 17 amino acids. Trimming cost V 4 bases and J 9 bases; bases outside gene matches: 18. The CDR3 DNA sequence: TGTGCCAGCAGCTCCGACTGGGACAGCCCCCACGATAGTGAGCAGTTCTTC. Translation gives CASSSDWDSPHDSEQFF. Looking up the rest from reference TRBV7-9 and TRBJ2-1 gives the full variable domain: DTGVSQNPRHKITKRGQNVTFRCDPISEHNRLYWYRQTLGQGPEFLTYFQNEAQLEKSRLLSDRFSAERPKGSFSTLEIQRTEQGDSAMYLCASSSDWDSPHDSEQFFGPGTRLTVL.

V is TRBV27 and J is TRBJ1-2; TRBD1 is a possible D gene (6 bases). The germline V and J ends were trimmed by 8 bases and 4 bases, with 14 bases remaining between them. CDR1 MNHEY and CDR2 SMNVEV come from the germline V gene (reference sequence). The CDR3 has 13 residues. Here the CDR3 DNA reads TGTGCCAGCCGGCGGGGGGGCGGCTATGGCTACACCTTC. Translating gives CASRRGGGYGYTF.